The clone carrying this TCR beta chain has at least ten counts. The antigen remains unidentified. The sample's time point: patch test 1, 2 weeks after DPC sensitization. The treatment here: therapeutic diphenylcyclopropenone sensitization with weekly scalp DPC. Blood draws came before every patch-test application. Per germline, CDR1 KGHSH and CDR2 LQKENI. Between the trimmed V and J ends, which lost 5 bases and 4 bases, there was a span of 6 bases. This CDR3 is built from 11 residues. The study used a library that attached unique molecular identifiers to individual cDNA molecules. TCRdb independently ran MiXCR on the RACE reads; one entry per CDR3 protein. The data contain roughly 180,000 distinct CDR3 sequences, approximately 20% of them singletons. This sample stems from a study of human T cells and chemical hapten exposure. Study summary: Patch tests applied 0.01% DPC to the upper back and were scored after 6 days. Study-wide results and caveats: The immune response of these alopecia patients might not match healthy individuals'.

The source is a woman aged 45-60 years with alopecia areata. Some clones in this sample may be carry-over from other donors' samples. The chain recombines TRBV18 with TRBJ2-7; D not certain. The source material was whole blood, sampled in connection with sensitization to the hapten diphenylcyclopropenone (DPC). The DNA of the CDR3 is TGTGCCAGCTCAGCCCAGTACGAGCAGTACTTC. Amino acids: CASSAQYEQYF.